Below are 3 T cell receptor beta chains sequenced from a single sample in a study of B cell selection in AIRE deficiency. Method: immunoSEQ multiplex PCR; TCRdb's copy keeps in-frame clones and lacks some. This sample has about 21,000 clones; approximately 94% occur once, and the top ten carry roughly 2%. Sorted regulatory T cells were CD4-positive, CD25-high and CD127-low or negative. What was sequenced was Tregs sorted from PBMCs. These receptors were taken from a human donor with AIRE deficiency.

The chain uses TRBV6-5 and TRBJ2-7; D gene uncertain. The CDR3 spans 15 residues. CDR1 MNHEY and CDR2 SVGAGI come from the germline V gene. Trimming stripped 0 bases from V and 0 bases from J, with 9 bases between. The CDR3 sequence: CASSYSILSSYEQYF. CDR3 in DNA: TGTGCCAGCAGTTACTCGATACTTAGCTCCTACGAGCAGTACTTC.

The chain couples TRBV7-9 to TRBJ1-1, with 7 bases lining up with TRBD1. The germline V gene has CDR1 SEHNR and CDR2 FQNEAQ (reference sequence). The CDR3 loop spans 13 amino acids. The V gene end was trimmed by 1 base and the J gene end by 6 bases; junction bases not matched to a gene: 2. CDR3 sequence: CASSLVRGSEAFF. The CDR3 bases are TGTGCCAGCAGCTTAGTCAGGGGGTCTGAAGCTTTCTTT. Based on the CDR3 plus reference TRBV7-9 and TRBJ1-1, the full variable domain is DTGVSQNPRHKITKRGQNVTFRCDPISEHNRLYWYRQTLGQGPEFLTYFQNEAQLEKSRLLSDRFSAERPKGSFSTLEIQRTEQGDSAMYLCASSLVRGSEAFFGQGTRLTVV.

This rearrangement joins TRBV19 to TRBJ2-6; maybe TRBD2 (5 bases). Trimming removed 1 base at V and 0 bases at J, with 16 bases between. Germline CDR1 is LNHDA and CDR2 is SQIVND (reference sequence). The CDR3 totals 19 residues. The DNA of the CDR3 is TGTGCCAGTAGTATAGGCCCTTTCGGGGTCAACTCTGGGGCCAACGTCCTGACTTTC. Residues: CASSIGPFGVNSGANVLTF.